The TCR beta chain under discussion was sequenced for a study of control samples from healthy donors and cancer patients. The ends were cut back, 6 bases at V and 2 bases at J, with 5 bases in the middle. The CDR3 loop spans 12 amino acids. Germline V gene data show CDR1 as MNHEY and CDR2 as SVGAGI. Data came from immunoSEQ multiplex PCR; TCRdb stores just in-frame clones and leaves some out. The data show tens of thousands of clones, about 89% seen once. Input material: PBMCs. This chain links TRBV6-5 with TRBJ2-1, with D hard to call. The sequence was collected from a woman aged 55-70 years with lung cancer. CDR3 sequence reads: CASRAAYNEQFF. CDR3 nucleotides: TGTGCCAGCAGGGCGGCCTACAATGAGCAGTTCTTC.